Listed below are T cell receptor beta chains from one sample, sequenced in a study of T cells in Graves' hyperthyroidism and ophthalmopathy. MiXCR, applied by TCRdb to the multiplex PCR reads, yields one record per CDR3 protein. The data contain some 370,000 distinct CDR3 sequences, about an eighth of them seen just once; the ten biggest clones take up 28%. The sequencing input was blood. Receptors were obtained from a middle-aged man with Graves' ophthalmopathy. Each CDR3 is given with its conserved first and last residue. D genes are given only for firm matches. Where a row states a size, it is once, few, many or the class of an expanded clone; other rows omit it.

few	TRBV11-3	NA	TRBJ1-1	TGTGCCAGCAGCTTAGCAGAAATGACATCTTCGAACACTGAAGCTTTCTTT	CASSLAEMTSSNTEAFF
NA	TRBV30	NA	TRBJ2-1	TGTGCCTGGAGTACGGTTGAGCAGTTCTTC	CAWSTVEQFF
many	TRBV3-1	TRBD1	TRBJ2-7	TGTGCCAGCAGCCCCCGGACAGGGGACTCCTACGAGCAGTACTTC	CASSPRTGDSYEQYF
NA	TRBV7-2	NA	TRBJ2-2	TGTGCCAGCAGCTTAGCGTCACTAGGCCGTGGCACCGGGGAGCTGTTTTTT	CASSLASLGRGTGELFF
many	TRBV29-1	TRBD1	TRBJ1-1	TGCAGCGTCGATCTCGGGGGCAGGGGGGACACTGAAGCTTTCTTT	CSVDLGGRGDTEAFF
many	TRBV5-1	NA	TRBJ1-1	TGCGCCAGCAGCTTGCTGGGGTGGAACACTGAAGCTTTCTTT	CASSLLGWNTEAFF
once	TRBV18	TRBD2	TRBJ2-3	TGTGCCAGCTCAAGGACTAGCGGGGGAACAGATACGCAGTATTTT	CASSRTSGGTDTQYF
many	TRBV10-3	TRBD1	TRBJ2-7	TGTGCCATCAGTGAATTTCCGGGACAGACCTACGAGCAGTACTTC	CAISEFPGQTYEQYF
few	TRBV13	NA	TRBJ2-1	TGTGCCAGCAGAAAAGGTGGTGGGGTTAGCTCCTACAATGAGCAGTTCTTC	CASRKGGGVSSYNEQFF
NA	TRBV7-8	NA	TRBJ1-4	TGTGCCAGCAGAAAGAGGTGGGACACAACTAATGAAAAACTGTTTTTT	CASRKRWDTTNEKLFF
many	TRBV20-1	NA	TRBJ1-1	TGCAGTGCTAGAGATTCGGGGGGGACTGAAGCTTTCTTT	CSARDSGGTEAFF
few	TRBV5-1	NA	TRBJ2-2	TGCGCCAGCAGCTCGAGGGGGTTCGAAGCCGGGGAGCTGTTTTTT	CASSSRGFEAGELFF
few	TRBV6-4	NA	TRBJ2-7	TGTGCCAGCAGTGACCCAAACTACGAGCAGTACTTC	CASSDPNYEQYF
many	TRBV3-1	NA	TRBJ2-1	TGTGCCAGCAGCCAAGAAGGAGGGCCCTACAATGAGCAGTTCTTC	CASSQEGGPYNEQFF
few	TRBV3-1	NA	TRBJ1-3	TGTGCCAGCAGCCTCAACGCAGAGAGCTCTGGAAACACCATATATTTT	CASSLNAESSGNTIYF
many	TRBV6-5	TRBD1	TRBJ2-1	TGTGCCAGCAGTTACCCCCAGACAGGGACAGATACACAGAGCTCCTACAATGAGCAGTTCTTC	CASSYPQTGTDTQSSYNEQFF
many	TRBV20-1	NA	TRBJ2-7	TGCAGTGCGGTTAGGGGGGGTTACGAGCAGTACTTC	CSAVRGGYEQYF
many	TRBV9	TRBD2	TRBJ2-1	TGTGCCAGCAGCGTAGGGCTAGCGGGAGGTCTAGGGGAGCAGTTCTTC	CASSVGLAGGLGEQFF
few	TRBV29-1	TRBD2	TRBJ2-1	TGCAGCGTTAGCGGGGGATCCTACAATGAGCAGTTCTTC	CSVSGGSYNEQFF
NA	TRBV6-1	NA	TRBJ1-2	TGTGCCAGCAGCCCTCATACATTGGACAGTTTTGTTCATGGCTACACCTTC	CASSPHTLDSFVHGYTF
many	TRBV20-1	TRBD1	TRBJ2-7	TGCAGTGCTAGAGTAGACAGGGGCGTTTACGAGCAGTACTTC	CSARVDRGVYEQYF
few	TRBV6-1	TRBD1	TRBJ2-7	TGTGCCAGCAGCAACCGGGACAGGCCAACCTACGAGCAGTACTTC	CASSNRDRPTYEQYF